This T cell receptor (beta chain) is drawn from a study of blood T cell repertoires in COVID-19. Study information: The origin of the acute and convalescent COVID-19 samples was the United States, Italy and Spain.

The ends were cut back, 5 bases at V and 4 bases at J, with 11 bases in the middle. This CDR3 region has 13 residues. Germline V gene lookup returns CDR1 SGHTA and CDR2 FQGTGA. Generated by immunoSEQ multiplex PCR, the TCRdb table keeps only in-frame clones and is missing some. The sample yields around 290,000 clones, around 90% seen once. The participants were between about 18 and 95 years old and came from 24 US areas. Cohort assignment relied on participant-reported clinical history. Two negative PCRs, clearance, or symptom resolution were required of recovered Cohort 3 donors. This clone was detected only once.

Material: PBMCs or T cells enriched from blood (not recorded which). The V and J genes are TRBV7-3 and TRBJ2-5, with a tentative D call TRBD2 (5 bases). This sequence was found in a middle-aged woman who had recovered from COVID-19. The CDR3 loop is CASSLGEGETQYF. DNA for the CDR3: TGTGCCAGCAGCCTGGGAGAGGGAGAGACCCAGTACTTC.